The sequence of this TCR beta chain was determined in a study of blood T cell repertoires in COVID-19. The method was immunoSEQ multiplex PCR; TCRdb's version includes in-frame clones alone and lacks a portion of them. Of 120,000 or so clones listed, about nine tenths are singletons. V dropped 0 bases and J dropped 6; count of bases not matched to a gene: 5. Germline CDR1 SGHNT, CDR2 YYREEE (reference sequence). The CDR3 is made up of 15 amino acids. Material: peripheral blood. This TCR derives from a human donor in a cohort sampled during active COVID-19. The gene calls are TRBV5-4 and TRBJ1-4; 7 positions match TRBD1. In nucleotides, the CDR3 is TGTGCCAGCAGCTTGGGTTCAGGGGGTGATGAAAAACTGTTTTTT. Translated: CASSLGSGGDEKLFF. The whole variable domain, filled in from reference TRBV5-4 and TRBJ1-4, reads ETGVTQSPTHLIKTRGQQVTLRCSSQSGHNTVSWYQQALGQGPQFIFQYYREEENGRGNFPPRFSGLQFPNYSSELNVNALELDDSALYLCASSLGSGGDEKLFFGSGTQLSVL.